This is a list of T cell receptor beta chains from one sample in a study of HIV-infected children after antiretroviral therapy interruption. Each CDR3 protein gets one entry after TCRdb re-called the 3' RACE reads with MiXCR. This table has about 89,000 distinct CDR3 sequences, 5.5% to 8.5% appearing once. The input for sequencing was CD45RA+ CD4+ T cells from PBMCs, pooled from several time points, taken from a donor given antiretroviral therapy, either interrupted or continuous. These receptors originate from a pool of human donors with HIV. Both conserved end residues are part of each CDR3. A D gene is named only where the DNA matches it firmly. The listing skips clone size in some rows; elsewhere it reads once, few, many or a size class.

abundance: many
d_gene: -
j_gene: TRBJ2-1
v_gene: TRBV5-1
CDR3aa: CASSLELAREQFF
CDR3nt: TGCGCCAGCAGCTTGGAGCTAGCTCGGGAGCAGTTCTTC

abundance: many
d_gene: -
j_gene: TRBJ1-2
v_gene: TRBV20-1
CDR3aa: CSARDQGPANYGYTF
CDR3nt: TGCAGTGCTAGAGATCAGGGACCAGCTAACTATGGCTACACCTTC

abundance: -
d_gene: TRBD2
j_gene: TRBJ2-1
v_gene: TRBV25-1
CDR3aa: CASSPRRGLAGRAAYNEQFF
CDR3nt: TGTGCCAGCAGTCCCCGTAGGGGACTAGCGGGGCGGGCCGCCTACAATGAGCAGTTCTTC

abundance: -
d_gene: -
j_gene: TRBJ2-4
v_gene: TRBV3-1
CDR3aa: CASSQGVQGPRRANIQYF
CDR3nt: TGTGCCAGCAGCCAAGGGGTTCAGGGCCCTAGGAGGGCAAACATTCAGTACTTC

abundance: medium-sized
d_gene: TRBD1
j_gene: TRBJ2-3
v_gene: TRBV5-6
CDR3aa: CASSIDRGDTQYF
CDR3nt: TGTGCCAGCAGCATCGACAGGGGAGATACGCAGTATTTT

abundance: many
d_gene: -
j_gene: TRBJ1-6
v_gene: TRBV13
CDR3aa: CASSSRQAFTSPLHF
CDR3nt: TGTGCCAGCAGCTCGAGACAGGCCTTCACCTCACCCCTCCACTTT

abundance: many
d_gene: -
j_gene: TRBJ1-6
v_gene: TRBV5-1
CDR3aa: CASSLDENSPLHF
CDR3nt: TGCGCCAGCAGCTTGGACGAGAATTCACCCCTCCACTTT

abundance: few
d_gene: TRBD2
j_gene: TRBJ2-1
v_gene: TRBV6-2/TRBV6-3
CDR3aa: CASSFSGRNEQFF
CDR3nt: TGTGCCAGCAGTTTCTCCGGGAGGAATGAGCAGTTCTTC

abundance: once
d_gene: -
j_gene: TRBJ1-2
v_gene: TRBV6-1
CDR3aa: CASSESNYGYTF
CDR3nt: TGTGCCAGCAGTGAGAGTAACTATGGCTACACCTTC

abundance: many
d_gene: -
j_gene: TRBJ2-7
v_gene: TRBV2
CDR3aa: CASSEAYEQYF
CDR3nt: TGTGCCAGCAGTGAGGCCTACGAGCAGTACTTC

abundance: many
d_gene: -
j_gene: TRBJ1-4
v_gene: TRBV12-3/TRBV12-4
CDR3aa: CASSFRGSNEKLFF
CDR3nt: TGTGCCAGCAGTTTCCGGGGGTCGAATGAAAAACTGTTTTTT

abundance: few
d_gene: -
j_gene: TRBJ1-3
v_gene: TRBV15
CDR3aa: CATRGGTGNTIYF
CDR3nt: TGTGCCACCAGAGGGGGGACTGGAAACACCATATATTTT

abundance: many
d_gene: TRBD1
j_gene: TRBJ2-1
v_gene: TRBV29-1
CDR3aa: CSVRQGMNEQFF
CDR3nt: TGCAGCGTGAGACAGGGTATGAATGAGCAGTTCTTC

abundance: few
d_gene: TRBD1
j_gene: TRBJ2-1
v_gene: TRBV5-1
CDR3aa: CASSRIGQGATYNEQFF
CDR3nt: TGCGCCAGCAGCCGGATAGGACAGGGGGCCACCTACAATGAGCAGTTCTTC

abundance: -
d_gene: TRBD1
j_gene: TRBJ1-2
v_gene: TRBV7-2
CDR3aa: CASSYGSRRGRSGYTF
CDR3nt: TGTGCCAGCAGCTACGGCTCTAGAAGGGGGCGAAGTGGCTACACCTTC

abundance: many
d_gene: -
j_gene: TRBJ1-1
v_gene: TRBV7-3
CDR3aa: CASSSRMNTEAFF
CDR3nt: TGTGCCAGCAGCTCAAGGATGAACACTGAAGCTTTCTTT

abundance: -
d_gene: -
j_gene: TRBJ1-2
v_gene: TRBV12-3/TRBV12-4
CDR3aa: CASSFRGGYTF
CDR3nt: TGTGCCAGCAGTTTCAGGGGAGGCTACACCTTC

abundance: many
d_gene: -
j_gene: TRBJ2-3
v_gene: TRBV20-1
CDR3aa: CSAKEDSQYF
CDR3nt: TGCAGTGCAAAAGAGGATTCGCAGTATTTT

abundance: many
d_gene: TRBD2
j_gene: TRBJ2-3
v_gene: TRBV25-1
CDR3aa: CASSRTSGSPSDTQYF
CDR3nt: TGTGCCAGCAGTCGAACTAGCGGGAGCCCTTCAGATACGCAGTATTTT

abundance: many
d_gene: -
j_gene: TRBJ2-5
v_gene: TRBV7-9
CDR3aa: CASSLDRSQETQYF
CDR3nt: TGTGCCAGCAGCTTAGACCGGTCCCAAGAGACCCAGTACTTC

abundance: many
d_gene: -
j_gene: TRBJ2-3
v_gene: TRBV12-3/TRBV12-4
CDR3aa: CASSRDPTDTQYF
CDR3nt: TGTGCCAGCAGTCGGGATCCAACAGATACGCAGTATTTT

abundance: -
d_gene: TRBD2
j_gene: TRBJ2-3
v_gene: TRBV6-1
CDR3aa: CASGDGLGTDTQYF
CDR3nt: TGTGCCAGTGGGGACGGACTAGGCACAGATACGCAGTATTTT

abundance: many
d_gene: -
j_gene: TRBJ2-7
v_gene: TRBV5-6
CDR3aa: CASSQVTYEQYF
CDR3nt: TGTGCCAGCAGCCAGGTGACCTACGAGCAGTACTTC

abundance: many
d_gene: -
j_gene: TRBJ2-6
v_gene: TRBV20-1
CDR3aa: CSARVHRSGANVLTF
CDR3nt: TGCAGTGCTAGAGTTCACCGCTCTGGGGCCAACGTCCTGACTTTC

abundance: many
d_gene: -
j_gene: TRBJ2-7
v_gene: TRBV27
CDR3aa: CASSLAGAYEQYF
CDR3nt: TGTGCCAGCAGTTTGGCAGGGGCCTACGAGCAGTACTTC

abundance: -
d_gene: -
j_gene: TRBJ1-1
v_gene: TRBV10-3
CDR3aa: CAIQETTEAFF
CDR3nt: TGTGCCATACAGGAGACCACTGAAGCTTTCTTT

abundance: many
d_gene: -
j_gene: TRBJ1-3
v_gene: TRBV6-6
CDR3aa: CASSYSIWGNNNWEGTIYF
CDR3nt: TGTGCCAGCAGTTACTCGATATGGGGAAATAACAACTGGGAGGGGACCATATATTTT